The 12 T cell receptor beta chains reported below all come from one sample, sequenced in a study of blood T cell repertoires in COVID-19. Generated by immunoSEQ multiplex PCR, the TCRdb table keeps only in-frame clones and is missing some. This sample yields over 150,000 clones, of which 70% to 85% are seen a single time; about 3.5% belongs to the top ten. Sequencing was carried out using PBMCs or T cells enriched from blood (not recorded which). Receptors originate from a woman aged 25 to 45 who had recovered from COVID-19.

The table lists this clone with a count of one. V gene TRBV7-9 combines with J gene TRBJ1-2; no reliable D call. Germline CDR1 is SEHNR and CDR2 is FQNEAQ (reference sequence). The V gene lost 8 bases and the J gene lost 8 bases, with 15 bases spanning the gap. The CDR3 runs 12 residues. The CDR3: CASGATTRGYTF. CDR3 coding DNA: TGTGCCAGCGGAGCAACTACGCGGGGCTACACCTTC.

The CDR3 nucleotides read TGTGCCAGCAGCCTCCGACAGGGGGCGAGGGGTGGCTACACCTTC. This encodes CASSLRQGARGGYTF. V and J are TRBV3-1 (or the pseudogene TRBV3-2) and TRBJ1-2; 10 bases agree with TRBD1. The CDR3 is made up of 15 amino acids. CDR1 is LGHDT, CDR2 YNNKEL, per germline (reference sequence). Losses at the gene ends were 4 bases for V and 7 bases for J; bases not matched to a gene: 9.

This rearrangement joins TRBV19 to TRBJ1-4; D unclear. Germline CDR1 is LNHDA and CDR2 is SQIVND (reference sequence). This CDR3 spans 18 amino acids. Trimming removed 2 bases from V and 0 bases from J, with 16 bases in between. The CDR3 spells CASSIRSVQLSTNEKLFF. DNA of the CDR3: TGTGCCAGTAGTATAAGGAGCGTGCAGCTCTCAACTAATGAAAAACTGTTTTTT. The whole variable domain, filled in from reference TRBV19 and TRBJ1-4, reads DGGITQSPKYLFRKEGQNVTLSCEQNLNHDAMYWYRQDPGQGLRLIYYSQIVNDFQKGDIAEGYSVSREKKESFPLTVTSAQKNPTAFYLCASSIRSVQLSTNEKLFFGSGTQLSVL.

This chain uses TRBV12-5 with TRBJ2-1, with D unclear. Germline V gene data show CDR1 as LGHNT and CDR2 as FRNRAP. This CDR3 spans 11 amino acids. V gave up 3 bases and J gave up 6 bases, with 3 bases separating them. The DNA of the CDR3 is TGTGCTAGTGGTTTTAGCAATGAGCAGTTCTTC. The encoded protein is CASGFSNEQFF.

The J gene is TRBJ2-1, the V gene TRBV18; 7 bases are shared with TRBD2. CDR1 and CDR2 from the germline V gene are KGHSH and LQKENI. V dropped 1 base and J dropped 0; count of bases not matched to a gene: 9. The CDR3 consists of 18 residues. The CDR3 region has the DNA TGTGCCAGCTCACCACTTATCAGCGGGATGAGCTCCTACAATGAGCAGTTCTTC. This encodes CASSPLISGMSSYNEQFF.

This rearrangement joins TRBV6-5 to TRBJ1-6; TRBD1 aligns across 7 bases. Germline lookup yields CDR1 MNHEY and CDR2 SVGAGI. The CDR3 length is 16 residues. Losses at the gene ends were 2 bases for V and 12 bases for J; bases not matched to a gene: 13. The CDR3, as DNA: TGTGCCAGCAGTTACCGTTCCGGGACAGACGTAAGACCCCTCCACTTT. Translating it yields CASSYRSGTDVRPLHF.

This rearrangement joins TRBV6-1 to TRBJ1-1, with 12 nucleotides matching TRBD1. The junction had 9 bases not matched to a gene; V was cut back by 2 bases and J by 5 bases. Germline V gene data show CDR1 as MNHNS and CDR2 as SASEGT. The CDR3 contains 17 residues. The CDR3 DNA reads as TGTGCCAGCAGTGAAACCCGGGACAGGGGGCGTTGGACTGAAGCTTTCTTT. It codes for CASSETRDRGRWTEAFF.

CDR3 amino acids: CASSPGSGLYNSPLHF. The CDR3 DNA is TGTGCCAGCAGTCCCGGCTCAGGTCTATATAATTCACCCCTCCACTTT. The chain carries TRBV28 and TRBJ1-6; no clear D gene. The CDR3 is made up of 16 amino acids. Trimming removed 5 bases from V and 4 bases from J, with 15 bases in between. The germline V gene encodes CDR1 MDHEN and CDR2 SYDVKM.

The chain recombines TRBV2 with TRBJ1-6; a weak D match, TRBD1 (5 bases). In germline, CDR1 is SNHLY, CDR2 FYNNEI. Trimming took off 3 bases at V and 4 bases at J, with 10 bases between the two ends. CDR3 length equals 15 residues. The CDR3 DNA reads TGTGCCAGCAGTGAGTCCCAGGGTTATAATTCACCCCTCCACTTT. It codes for CASSESQGYNSPLHF.

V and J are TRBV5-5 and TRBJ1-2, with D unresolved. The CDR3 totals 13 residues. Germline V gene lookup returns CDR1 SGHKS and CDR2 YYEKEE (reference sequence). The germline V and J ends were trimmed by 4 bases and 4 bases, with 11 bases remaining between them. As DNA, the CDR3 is TGTGCCAGCAGCGCCCGGGTAGGCTATGGCTACACCTTC. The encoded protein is CASSARVGYGYTF.

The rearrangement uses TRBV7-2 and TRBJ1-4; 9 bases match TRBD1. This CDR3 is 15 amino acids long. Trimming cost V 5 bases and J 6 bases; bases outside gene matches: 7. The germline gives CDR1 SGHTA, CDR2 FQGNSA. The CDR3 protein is CASSPWTGVDEKLFF. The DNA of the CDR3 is TGTGCCAGCAGCCCCTGGACAGGGGTTGATGAAAAACTGTTTTTT.

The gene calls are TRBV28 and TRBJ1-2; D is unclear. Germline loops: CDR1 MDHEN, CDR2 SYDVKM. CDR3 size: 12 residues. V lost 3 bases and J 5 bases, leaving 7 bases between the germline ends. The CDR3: CASSFEGYGYTF. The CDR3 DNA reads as TGTGCCAGCAGTTTCGAGGGATATGGCTACACCTTC.